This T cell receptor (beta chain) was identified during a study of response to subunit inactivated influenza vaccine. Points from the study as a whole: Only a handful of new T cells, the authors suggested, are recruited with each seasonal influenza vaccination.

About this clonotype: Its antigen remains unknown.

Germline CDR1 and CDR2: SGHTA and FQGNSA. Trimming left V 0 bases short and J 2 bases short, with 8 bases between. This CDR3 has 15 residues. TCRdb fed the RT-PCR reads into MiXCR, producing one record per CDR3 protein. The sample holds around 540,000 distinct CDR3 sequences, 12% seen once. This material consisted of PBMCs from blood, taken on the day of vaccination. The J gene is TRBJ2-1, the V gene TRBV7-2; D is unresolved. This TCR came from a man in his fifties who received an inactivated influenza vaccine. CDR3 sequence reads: CASSLAPHAYNEQFF. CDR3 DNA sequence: TGTGCCAGCAGCTTAGCCCCTCATGCCTACAATGAGCAGTTCTTC.